This T cell receptor (beta chain) stems from a study of OX40 agonist ivuxolimab in advanced cancers. The CDR3 is made up of 14 amino acids. V gave up 0 bases and J gave up 1 base, with 7 bases separating them. Germline CDR1 and CDR2: SGDLS and YYNGEE. This clone was observed a few times. Data came from immunoSEQ multiplex PCR; TCRdb stores just in-frame clones and leaves some out. Of approximately 57,000 clones listed, about 87% are singletons. The chain carries TRBV9 and TRBJ1-1, with D unclear. This clonotype was obtained from an adult with an advanced solid tumor such as melanoma, head and neck, liver or kidney cancer. Sequencing used CD4+ or CD8+ T cells sorted from blood, obtained in a trial of the OX40 agonist ivuxolimab. CDR3 sequence reads: CASSVDAGNTEAFF. The CDR3 coding sequence is TGTGCCAGCAGCGTAGATGCAGGGAACACTGAAGCTTTCTTT.